This entry describes one TCR beta chain. This clone's antigen is unknown. Base qualities are not at hand, and no much larger clone is one base apart. This specimen comes from a study of T cell responses to AZD1222 COVID-19 vaccine (dated by TCRdb to the early 2020s). Broadly, across the study: TCR sequencing was performed for some 250 trial participants, of whom 207 were given two doses of AZD1222 and around 26 were given two doses of MenACWY control vaccine. Trial participants were enrolled into age subgroups of 18-55, 56-69 and 70-plus years, which contained 148, 28 and 57 TCR-sequenced participants, respectively.

Overall results and qualifications from the work: Most participants were white British and females outnumbered males, and the authors suggested that clonal diversity may have been underestimated. Reportedly, close to half of the unique spike-specific TCRs recognized epitopes lying outside the regions that are mutated in the B.1.351 and B.1.1.7 variants. Conclusions about previously exposed vaccinees are limited, since just five or six AZD1222 recipients were seropositive for SARS-CoV-2 at baseline. After two AZD1222 doses, both the breadth and the depth of spike-specific TCRs were significantly higher than at day 0 and than in MenACWY recipients. Because no samples from the day 14 peak response were available, repertoires could be characterized only after the peak T cell response. Vaccine-associated CD4 TCRs spanned the whole spike protein, with dominant responses in regions 160-218 and 743-854. The 56-69-year group was small, and its depth increase did not reach significance, likely because of low power.

The CDR3 regions of human TCRbeta chains were analyzed by immunosequencing. The published analysis was carried out like this. TCRs in the repertoires were compared against a reference library of SARS-CoV-2-specific TCRs that had been generated with the MIRA antigen-specificity platform. Breadth was defined as the fraction of unique TCRs that were SARS-CoV-2-associated, and depth was defined as the fraction of total T cells that were SARS-CoV-2-associated. Using the MIRA data, each spike-specific TCR was assigned both to the spike region to which the TCR was reactive and to a CD4 or CD8 class. Log10-transformed breadth and depth values were compared by one-way ANOVA with Sidak's multiple comparisons tests. In its TCRdb copy, this immuneACCESS table keeps in-frame sequences only and misses some clones. Where compared with another copy, unresolved V genes explain less than half of these, and the others have no known cause. The V and J calls and the clone size are those of that table, but D and trimming were determined from the DNA. The sample records around 47,000 clones, around 80% of which are singletons. The ten largest clones add up to roughly a fifth of the sample.

The sample's time point label is to be understood as: about 28 days (+/-7) after the second vaccine dose. The treatment or condition label of this sample denotes: meningococcal conjugate vaccine given as trial control. Vaccinee samples came from UK trials COV001 and COV002, including a single-blind randomized controlled phase 2/3 trial of AZD1222 (ChAdOx1 nCoV-19) in healthy adults. For TCRbeta chain sequencing, PBMC samples were collected from trial participants at day 0 and at day 28 after the second dose. This clonotype was sampled from an adult who received the MenACWY meningococcal vaccine as a control. Material: peripheral blood, obtained 28 days after the second dose of the MenACWY control vaccine.

The CDR3 is CASSFRAGRGSYNSPLHF. The nucleotides read TGTGCCAGCAGTTTTAGGGCAGGGAGGGGCTCCTATAATTCACCCCTCCACTTT. The chain couples TRBV27 to TRBJ1-6; a tentative D match to TRBD1 spans 5 bases. The CDR3 goes from the cysteine to the phenylalanine over 18 residues. Only the CDR3 part of the read is kept: 54 bases, read in frame from the first base. In the germline V gene (reference sequence), CDR1 corresponds to MNHEY and CDR2 to SMNVEV. Cut back by 3 bases and 0 bases, the V and J ends lie 15 bases apart.